These 30 T cell receptor beta chains were all obtained from the same sample, sequenced in a study of blood T cell repertoires in COVID-19. TCRdb's copy holds only in-frame clones and misses some; the assay was immunoSEQ multiplex PCR. The table has just over 300,000 clones, 90% seen once. Sequenced input: PBMCs or T cells enriched from blood (not recorded which). These TCRs come from a woman aged 18-35 years with acute COVID-19.

V gene TRBV29-1 combines with J gene TRBJ1-1; 7 bases are a match to TRBD1. CDR3 length: 12 residues. The germline V gene has CDR1 SQVTM and CDR2 ANQGSEA. The V segment lost 5 bases and the J segment 10 bases; nucleotides outside the gene matches: 10. The CDR3 bases are TGCAGCGTTAGGGACCGGGACAGAACAGCTTTCTTT. Protein product: CSVRDRDRTAFF.

This rearrangement joins TRBV27 to TRBJ1-4; TRBD1 is a possible D gene (5 bases). Germline V gene lookup returns CDR1 MNHEY and CDR2 SMNVEV (reference sequence). The CDR3 covers 18 residues. The V end was cut by 0 bases, the J end by 3 bases, with 17 bases between. CDR3 sequence: CASSLSPGQGRANEKLFF. The CDR3 bases are TGTGCCAGCAGTTTATCTCCGGGGCAAGGGAGGGCTAATGAAAAACTGTTTTTT.

Notes on this clone: One end of the junction fails to match germline, which may point to a read error. CDR3 residues: CASSYPSGSSHEQYF. The CDR3 nucleotides read TGTGCCAGCAGTTATCCTAGCGGGAGCTCCCACGAGCAGTACTTC. V usage is TRBV6-2 or TRBV6-3 and J usage is TRBJ2-7, with TRBD2 matching over 10 bases. Germline values: CDR1 MNHEY, CDR2 SVGEGT. This CDR3 is 15 amino acids long.

CDR3 in amino acids: CASSPRADQLYGYTF. The CDR3 DNA is TGTGCCAGCTCACCCCGCGCGGATCAACTCTATGGCTACACCTTC. The genes are TRBV18 and TRBJ1-2; D gene ambiguous. The V end was cut by 3 bases, the J end by 4 bases, with 15 bases between. This CDR3 is built from 15 residues. The germline CDR1 and CDR2 sequences are KGHSH and LQKENI.

Only one count was recorded for this clone. The rearrangement links TRBV13 to TRBJ1-4; TRBD1 agrees at 9 bases. V lost 1 base to trimming and J lost 5 bases; unmatched junction nucleotides: 5. Per the germline V gene, CDR1 is PRHDT and CDR2 is FYEKMQ (reference sequence). The CDR3 contains 16 residues. CDR3 nucleotide sequence: TGTGCCAGCAGCTTAGCCGGGACAGGGCAGAATGAAAAACTGTTTTTT. Protein sequence: CASSLAGTGQNEKLFF.

The V gene is TRBV28, the J gene TRBJ2-1; 9 nucleotides agree with TRBD1. V dropped 5 bases and J dropped 4; count of bases not matched to a gene: 9. The length of the CDR3 is 16 residues. Per germline, CDR1 MDHEN and CDR2 SYDVKM. The CDR3 nucleotides read TGTGCCAGCAGTCAACGCCGGGACAGGGCTTACAATGAGCAGTTCTTC. Protein: CASSQRRDRAYNEQFF.

The chain carries TRBV28 and TRBJ2-2; 8 bases map to TRBD1. The germline gives CDR1 MDHEN, CDR2 SYDVKM. The CDR3 has 14 residues. The V and J ends lost 11 bases and 4 bases, in that order; junction bases with no gene match: 9. CDR3 amino acids: CAGRQGMGTGELFF. DNA for the CDR3: TGTGCCGGGAGACAGGGGATGGGCACCGGGGAGCTGTTTTTT.

This chain links TRBV6-1 with TRBJ1-5; 7 bases fit TRBD1. This CDR3 region has 16 residues. Per the germline V gene, CDR1 is MNHNS and CDR2 is SASEGT. The V and J ends lost 1 base and 1 base, in that order; junction bases with no gene match: 4. Written as DNA, the CDR3 is TGTGCCAGCAGTGAAGTTAGGGACAGCAGCAATCAGCCCCAGCATTTT. It is translated as CASSEVRDSSNQPQHF.

This rearrangement joins TRBV5-4 to TRBJ2-1; a weak D match, TRBD2 (6 bases). CDR3 length: 17 residues. Germline values: CDR1 SGHNT, CDR2 YYREEE (reference sequence). Trimming took 0 bases from V and 7 from J, leaving 20 bases between them. The CDR3 here is CASSLDMWSGVGNEQFF. The CDR3 DNA reads TGTGCCAGCAGCTTGGACATGTGGTCGGGAGTTGGGAATGAGCAGTTCTTC. Supplemented by reference TRBV5-4 and TRBJ2-1, the full variable domain reads ETGVTQSPTHLIKTRGQQVTLRCSSQSGHNTVSWYQQALGQGPQFIFQYYREEENGRGNFPPRFSGLQFPNYSSELNVNALELDDSALYLCASSLDMWSGVGNEQFFGPGTRLTVL.

The rearrangement links TRBV21-1 to TRBJ2-1; TRBD1 was called by the table and not checked on the DNA. TRBV21-1 is flagged as a pseudogene. This CDR3 region has 17 residues. CDR3 residues: CASSKAEPRGQGNEQFF. The DNA of the CDR3 is TGTGCCAGCAGCAAAGCGGAACCCAGGGGGCAGGGCAATGAGCAGTTCTTC.

This chain joins TRBV27 and TRBJ2-7, with 7 bases lining up with TRBD2. This CDR3 is 14 amino acids long. Germline V gene sequence: CDR1 MNHEY, CDR2 SMNVEV (reference sequence). V lost 4 bases, J lost 0 bases, and 3 bases stayed unmatched. CDR3 coding DNA: TGTGCCAGCAGTTCTCTAGCGGACTCCTACGAGCAGTACTTC. Protein product: CASSSLADSYEQYF.

The genes are TRBV7-3 and TRBJ2-2; TRBD2 is a possible D gene (5 bases). Trimming took 1 base from V and 6 from J, leaving 6 bases between them. The V gene's germline CDR1 is SGHTA and CDR2 FQGTGA. The length of the CDR3 is 13 residues. CDR3 in amino acids: CASSLRGSGELFF. The CDR3 bases are TGTGCCAGCAGCTTAAGAGGGTCCGGGGAGCTGTTTTTT.

This clone appeared once. The V and J genes are TRBV6-4 and TRBJ2-2; 7 bases line up with TRBD1. Germline loops: CDR1 MRHNA, CDR2 SNTAGT. V gave up 0 bases and J gave up 4 bases; unmatched junction bases: 2. This CDR3 is 15 amino acids long. The CDR3 is CASSDSPGGTGELFF. The CDR3 DNA reads TGTGCCAGCAGTGACTCCCCAGGGGGCACCGGGGAGCTGTTTTTT.

V usage is TRBV4-1 and J usage is TRBJ1-1; the D is unclear. V was pared by 0 bases and J by 8 bases, with 4 bases between. The germline CDR1 and CDR2 sequences are MGHRA and YSYEKL. This CDR3 contains 11 residues. CDR3 protein: CASSQDREAFF. The CDR3, as DNA: TGCGCCAGCAGCCAAGACAGGGAAGCTTTCTTT.

The rearrangement uses TRBV4-2 and TRBJ2-3; 11 positions agree with TRBD2. V was clipped by 4 bases and J by 2 bases; unmatched bases: 5. Germline V gene data show CDR1 as LGHNA and CDR2 as YNFKEQ. The length of the CDR3 is 16 residues. CDR3: CASSPGTSGYTDTQYF. The CDR3 DNA reads TGTGCCAGCAGCCCAGGGACTAGCGGATACACAGATACGCAGTATTTT.

The chain uses TRBV12-5 and TRBJ1-2; possibly TRBD1 for D (5 bases). V was trimmed by 0 bases and J by 8 bases, leaving 16 bases between them. The CDR3 runs to 15 residues. Germline V gene lookup returns CDR1 LGHNT and CDR2 FRNRAP. Here the CDR3 DNA reads TGTGCTAGTGGTTTGGTAACCACCGTCGGGGGGGGCTACACCTTC. Translation gives CASGLVTTVGGGYTF. Combining the CDR3 with reference TRBV12-5 and TRBJ1-2 gives the whole variable domain DARVTQTPRHKVTEMGQEVTMRCQPILGHNTVFWYRQTMMQGLELLAYFRNRAPLDDSGMPKDRFSAEMPDATLATLKIQPSEPRDSAVYFCASGLVTTVGGGYTFGSGTRLTVV.

Of note for this clone: Mismatch with germline at one junction end may stem from a read error. This chain joins TRBV27 and TRBJ2-2; 7 bases are shared with TRBD1. The CDR3 loop spans 15 amino acids. The germline V gene has CDR1 MNHEY and CDR2 SMNVEV (reference sequence). The CDR3, as DNA: TGTGCCAGCAGTTTAGGCAGGGGGAACGCCGGGGAGCTGTTTTTT. Amino acid sequence: CASSLGRGNAGELFF.

The chain couples TRBV4-1 to TRBJ2-7; D not certain. The CDR3 has 14 amino acids. Germline V CDR1 and CDR2: MGHRA, YSYEKL. The ends were cut back, 4 bases at V and 3 bases at J, with 13 bases in the middle. The CDR3 is CASSLNTENYEQYF. The DNA for the CDR3 is TGCGCCAGCAGCCTTAATACCGAGAACTACGAGCAGTACTTC.

On this clone itself: One end of the junction fails to match germline, which may point to a read error. The genes are TRBV15 and TRBJ1-1, with 7 nucleotides matching TRBD1. CDR3 length: 15 amino acids. The germline CDR1 and CDR2 sequences are LNHNV and YYDKDF (reference sequence). For the CDR3, the DNA is TGTGCCACCAGCAGGGGGACAGCCGAGAACGCTGAAGCTTTCTTT. Translation: CATSRGTAENAEAFF.

The chain joins TRBV7-3 to TRBJ1-2; 10 bases agree with TRBD1. The CDR3 extends over 14 amino acids. The ends lost 4 bases at V and 4 bases at J; junction bases unmatched: 3. Germline CDR1 SGHTA, CDR2 FQGTGA. DNA for the CDR3: TGTGCCAGCAGCTCAGGGACAGGGGTCTATGGCTACACCTTC. Amino acids: CASSSGTGVYGYTF.

The chain employs TRBV11-3 and TRBJ1-1, with a tentative D call TRBD1 (6 bases). This CDR3 is built from 16 residues. Trimming removed 1 base from V and 0 bases from J, with 12 bases in between. Per germline, CDR1 SGHNT and CDR2 YENEEA. Here the CDR3 reads CASSLVQGPMNTEAFF. CDR3 coding DNA: TGTGCCAGCAGCTTAGTGCAGGGGCCTATGAACACTGAAGCTTTCTTT. Supplemented by reference TRBV11-3 and TRBJ1-1, the full variable domain reads EAGVVQSPRYKIIEKKQPVAFWCNPISGHNTLYWYLQNLGQGPELLIRYENEEAVDDSQLPKDRFSAERLKGVDSTLKIQPAELGDSAVYLCASSLVQGPMNTEAFFGQGTRLTVV.

The CDR3 coding sequence is TGTGCCAGCAGTCCCGGGACAGGGGGGTTCACTGAAGCTTTCTTT. Translated, it gives CASSPGTGGFTEAFF. The rearrangement links TRBV2 to TRBJ1-1; 11 positions agree with TRBD1. The CDR3 totals 15 residues. J gave up 4 bases and V 5 bases, and 6 bases lay outside the gene matches. The germline V gene encodes CDR1 SNHLY and CDR2 FYNNEI.

This clone was seen just once. The J gene is TRBJ2-7, the V gene TRBV27; tentative D call: TRBD1 (7 bases). The germline V and J ends were trimmed by 4 bases and 3 bases, with 22 bases remaining between them. This CDR3 region has 17 residues. Germline loops: CDR1 MNHEY, CDR2 SMNVEV (reference sequence). The CDR3 sequence is CASSWYQNAGQSYEQYF. DNA for the CDR3: TGTGCCAGCAGTTGGTATCAAAATGCGGGACAGAGCTACGAGCAGTACTTC.

This sequence joins TRBV24-1 and TRBJ2-1; the match to TRBD2 covers 9 bases. Per the germline V gene, CDR1 is KGHDR and CDR2 is SFDVKD. The CDR3 consists of 19 residues. With V trimmed by 4 bases and J by 3 bases, 15 bases remained unmatched. CDR3 in amino acids: CATSDLWAGGPKNYNEQFF. The CDR3 DNA follows: TGTGCCACCAGTGACTTATGGGCGGGAGGGCCAAAGAACTACAATGAGCAGTTCTTC.

The DNA for the CDR3 is TGTGCCAGCGGACAGGCGGCCGAGCAGTACTTC. Its translation is CASGQAAEQYF. J is TRBJ2-7 and V is TRBV6-5, with TRBD1 identical over 7 bases. CDR1 is MNHEY, CDR2 SVGAGI, per germline. The CDR3 is 11 amino acids. The V and J ends lost 8 bases and 6 bases, in that order; junction bases with no gene match: 4.

This sequence joins TRBV28 and TRBJ2-3; 8 bases match TRBD2. The CDR3 totals 14 residues. V gave up 6 bases and J gave up 0 bases; unmatched junction bases: 2. From germline, CDR1 is MDHEN and CDR2 SYDVKM. The CDR3 DNA reads as TGTGCCAGCAGATCTAGCGGGAGCACAGATACGCAGTATTTT. The encoded protein is CASRSSGSTDTQYF.

The chain is built from TRBV5-4 and TRBJ2-1; TRBD2 matches at 13 bases. The V segment lost 2 bases and the J segment 0 bases; nucleotides outside the gene matches: 8. CDR1 and CDR2 from the germline V gene are SGHNT and YYREEE (reference sequence). This CDR3 spans 19 amino acids. The CDR3 sequence: CASSFPGTSGESSYNEQFF. DNA for the CDR3: TGTGCCAGCAGCTTCCCCGGGACTAGCGGGGAGAGCTCCTACAATGAGCAGTTCTTC.

J is TRBJ2-3 and V is TRBV14; 8 bases are shared with TRBD2. The CDR3 totals 14 residues. Looked up from germline, CDR1 is SGHDN and CDR2 is FVKESK. J lost 3 bases, V lost 6 bases, and 5 bases had no gene match. CDR3 residues: CASRRAGATDTQYF. The CDR3 DNA follows: TGTGCCAGCAGGCGAGCGGGAGCTACAGATACGCAGTATTTT.

This rearrangement joins TRBV5-1 to TRBJ2-4, with D possibly matching TRBD1 (5 bases). CDR3 length equals 14 residues. Germline V gene lookup returns CDR1 SGHRS and CDR2 YFSETQ. The V gene lost 3 bases and the J gene lost 8 bases, with 15 bases spanning the gap. The CDR3, as DNA: TGCGCCAGCAGCTCCGACGGACATTCGGACATTCAGTACTTC. This codes for CASSSDGHSDIQYF.

The chain is built from TRBV3-1 (or the pseudogene TRBV3-2) and TRBJ1-1; D unresolved. With 4 bases removed from V and 4 bases from J, the gap between germline ends came to 13 bases. CDR1 is LGHDT and CDR2 is YNNKEL in the germline V gene (reference sequence). The CDR3 loop spans 14 amino acids. The CDR3 DNA follows: TGTGCCAGCAGCCCGACCCATCGAGGCACTGAAGCTTTCTTT. This translates into CASSPTHRGTEAFF.